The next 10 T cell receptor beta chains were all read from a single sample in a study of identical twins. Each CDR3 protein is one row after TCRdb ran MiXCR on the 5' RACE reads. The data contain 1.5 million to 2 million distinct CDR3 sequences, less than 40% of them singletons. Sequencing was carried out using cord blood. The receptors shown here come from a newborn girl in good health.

The CDR3 DNA reads TGCAGTGCTATCCCGGCGGAGACCCAGTACTTC. Encoded protein: CSAIPAETQYF. The chain combines TRBV20-1 with TRBJ2-5; D call uncertain. Germline lookup yields CDR1 DFQATT and CDR2 SNEGSKA (reference sequence). V lost 4 bases and J lost 5, with 8 bases in between. The CDR3 is made up of 11 amino acids.

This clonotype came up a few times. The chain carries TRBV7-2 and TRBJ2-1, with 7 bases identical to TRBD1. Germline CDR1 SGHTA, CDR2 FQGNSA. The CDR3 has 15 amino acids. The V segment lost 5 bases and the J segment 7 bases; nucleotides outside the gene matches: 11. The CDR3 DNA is TGTGCCAGCAGCCCCCGACAGGGCCCATTGAATGAGCAGTTCTTC. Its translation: CASSPRQGPLNEQFF.

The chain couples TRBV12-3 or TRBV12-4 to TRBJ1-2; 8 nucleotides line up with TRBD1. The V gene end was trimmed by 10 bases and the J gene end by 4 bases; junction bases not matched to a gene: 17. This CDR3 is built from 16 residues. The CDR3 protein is CAIGLGPQTGAYGYTF. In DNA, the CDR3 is TGTGCCATCGGTTTGGGACCCCAGACAGGGGCCTATGGCTACACCTTC.

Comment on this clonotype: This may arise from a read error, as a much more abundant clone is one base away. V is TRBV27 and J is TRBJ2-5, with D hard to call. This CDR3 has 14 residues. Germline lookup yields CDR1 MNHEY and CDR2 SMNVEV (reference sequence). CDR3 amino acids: CASSLRRYQGTQYF. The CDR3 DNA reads TGTGCCAGCAGTCTCCGCAGGTACCAAGGGACCCAGTACTTC.

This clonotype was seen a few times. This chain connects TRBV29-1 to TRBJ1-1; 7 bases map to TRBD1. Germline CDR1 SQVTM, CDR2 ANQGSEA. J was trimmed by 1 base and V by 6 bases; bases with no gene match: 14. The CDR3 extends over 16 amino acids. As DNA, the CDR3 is TGCAGCGTACGACAGGGCATCGAGTTCGGGAACACTGAAGCTTTCTTT. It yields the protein CSVRQGIEFGNTEAFF.

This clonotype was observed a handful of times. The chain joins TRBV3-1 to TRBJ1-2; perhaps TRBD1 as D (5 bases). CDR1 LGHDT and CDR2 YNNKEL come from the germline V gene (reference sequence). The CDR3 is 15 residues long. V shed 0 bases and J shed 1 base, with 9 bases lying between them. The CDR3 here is CASSQDWGGNYGYTF. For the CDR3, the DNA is TGTGCCAGCAGCCAAGATTGGGGGGGTAACTATGGCTACACCTTC.

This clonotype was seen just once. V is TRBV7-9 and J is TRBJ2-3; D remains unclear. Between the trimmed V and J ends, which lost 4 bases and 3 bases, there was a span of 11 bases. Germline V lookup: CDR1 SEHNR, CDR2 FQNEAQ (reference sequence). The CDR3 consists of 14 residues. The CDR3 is CASSSSPRTDTQYF. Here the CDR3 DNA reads TGTGCCAGCAGCTCTTCTCCCAGAACAGATACGCAGTATTTT. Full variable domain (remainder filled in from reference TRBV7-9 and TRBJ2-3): DTGVSQNPRHKITKRGQNVTFRCDPISEHNRLYWYRQTLGQGPEFLTYFQNEAQLEKSRLLSDRFSAERPKGSFSTLEIQRTEQGDSAMYLCASSSSPRTDTQYFGPGTRLTVL.

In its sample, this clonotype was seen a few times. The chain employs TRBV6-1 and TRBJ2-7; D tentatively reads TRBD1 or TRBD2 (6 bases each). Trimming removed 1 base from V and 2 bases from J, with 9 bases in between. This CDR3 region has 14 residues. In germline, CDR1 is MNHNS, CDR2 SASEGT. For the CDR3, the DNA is TGTGCCAGCAGTGAAGTGGGGGGCCCCTACGAGCAGTACTTC. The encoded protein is CASSEVGGPYEQYF.

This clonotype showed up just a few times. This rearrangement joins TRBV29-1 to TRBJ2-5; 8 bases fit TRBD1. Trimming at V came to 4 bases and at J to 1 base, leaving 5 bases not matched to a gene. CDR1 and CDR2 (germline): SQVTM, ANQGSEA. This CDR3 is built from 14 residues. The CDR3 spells CSVVPRGLQETQYF. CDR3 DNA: TGCAGCGTTGTGCCCAGGGGGCTCCAAGAGACCCAGTACTTC.

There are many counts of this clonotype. This CDR3 is CASSFSRQGRNGYTF. CDR3 nucleotide sequence: TGTGCCAGCAGTTTTTCGAGACAGGGGCGGAATGGCTACACCTTC. The chain carries TRBV12-3 or TRBV12-4 and TRBJ1-2, with TRBD1 matching 8 bases. V dropped 3 bases and J dropped 6; count of bases not matched to a gene: 9. CDR3 length equals 15 residues.